The rows below give T cell receptor beta chains drawn from one sample of a study of T cells after yellow fever vaccination. TCRdb reprocessed the 5' RACE reads with MiXCR, giving one entry per CDR3 protein. The sample lists 200,000 to 300,000 distinct CDR3 sequences; 13% were seen once. Sequenced here: CD4+ T cells sorted from PBMCs, sampled 45 days after the yellow fever booster vaccination. These receptors all stem from a man aged 30-40 years who received the YFV17D yellow fever vaccine. Each CDR3 is given with its conserved first and last residue. D genes are given only for firm matches. The listing skips clone size in some rows; elsewhere it reads once, few, many or a size class.

TGTGCCACCGGGACTACAGAAAACAATGAGCAGTTCTTC | CATGTTENNEQFF | TRBD2 | TRBJ2-1 | - | TRBV12-3/TRBV12-4
TGCAGCGTTGATCCCAGGGGCGGGGAAGAGACCCAGTACTTC | CSVDPRGGEETQYF | - | TRBJ2-5 | few | TRBV29-1
TGTGCCAGCAGCGTAGCAGGCAGGGGAACCGGGAAGCTGTTTTTT | CASSVAGRGTGKLFF | - | TRBJ2-2 | - | TRBV9
TGTGCCAGCAGACCAAAAAACCAACCCGCCCAAGAGACCCAGTACTTC | CASRPKNQPAQETQYF | - | TRBJ2-5 | - | TRBV7-2
TGCAGTGCTAACAGCTGGGGGACAGGGGCTACCGGGGAGCTGTTTTTT | CSANSWGTGATGELFF | TRBD1 | TRBJ2-2 | few | TRBV20-1
TGTGCCAGCAGCTTGAGGGGACAGGGGGCGTTGGATACGCAGTATTTT | CASSLRGQGALDTQYF | TRBD1 | TRBJ2-3 | few | TRBV7-2
TGTTCACAGAGAATCCGGGACTGGGACAATGAGCAGTTCTTC | CSQRIRDWDNEQFF | - | TRBJ2-1 | few | TRBV2
TGCAGTGCTAGAGGGGGACCGCCCAGGAGCTCCTACAATGAGCAGTTCTTC | CSARGGPPRSSYNEQFF | - | TRBJ2-1 | - | TRBV20-1
TGCAGCGTTGAAAGTGGGAGACGGGACAAACTGTTTTTT | CSVESGRRDKLFF | - | TRBJ1-4 | - | TRBV29-1
TGCAGTGCTATTATGACAGGGTTGGAGACCCAGTACTTC | CSAIMTGLETQYF | TRBD1 | TRBJ2-5 | - | TRBV20-1
TGTGCCAGCAGCTTAAGCAGGGCTCTTTCTATGGCCTACGAGCAGTACTTC | CASSLSRALSMAYEQYF | - | TRBJ2-7 | - | TRBV11-2
TGTGCCACCAGTGACGCTCCGGGACAGAGCACAGATACGCAGTATTTT | CATSDAPGQSTDTQYF | TRBD1 | TRBJ2-3 | few | TRBV24-1
TGTGCCAGCAGCAAAAGGGGAGAGACCCAGTACTTC | CASSKRGETQYF | - | TRBJ2-5 | few | TRBV2
TGCAGTGCGGTCAAACAGGGGAAGGAGGCTTTCTTT | CSAVKQGKEAFF | TRBD1 | TRBJ1-1 | few | TRBV20-1
TGCAGTGCTAACCTCCCCTCCTACAATGAGCAGTTCTTC | CSANLPSYNEQFF | - | TRBJ2-1 | few | TRBV20-1
TGTGCCATCAGCCGCACAGGAGATAGCAATCAGCCCCAGCATTTT | CAISRTGDSNQPQHF | - | TRBJ1-5 | few | TRBV10-3
TGTGCCACCAGCAAGGGCGGGGCCTCCTACAATGAGCAGTTCTTC | CATSKGGASYNEQFF | - | TRBJ2-1 | - | TRBV15
TGTGCCAGCTCACCACCAGAGGCGCGGAGATTGCGGGAGCAGTACTTC | CASSPPEARRLREQYF | - | TRBJ2-7 | many | TRBV18
TGCAGTGCTACAAGGGGGGTTGGGTACGAGCAGTACTTC | CSATRGVGYEQYF | - | TRBJ2-7 | few | TRBV20-1
TGCAGTGCTAGACCACCCCGGGGACGGTCGGGGACCCAGTACTTC | CSARPPRGRSGTQYF | - | TRBJ2-5 | - | TRBV20-1